This T cell receptor (beta chain) appears in the sequencing data of a study of OX40 agonist ivuxolimab in advanced cancers. Turning to the overall study: Ivuxolimab was an agonistic, fully human IgG2 monoclonal antibody directed against OX40 (CD134), a costimulatory receptor. Among the roughly 50 dose-escalation patients, around 19 had hepatocellular carcinoma, approximately 15 melanoma, 9 renal cell carcinoma and 9 head and neck cancer. The monotherapy dose-escalation portion (N ≈ 50 patients) of the phase I ivuxolimab trial is reported in the paper. The purpose of peripheral TCRbeta sequencing was to test whether ivuxolimab changed TCR sequence diversity and led to clonal T-cell expansion. Intravenous ivuxolimab was administered to patients every 2 weeks at six dose levels: 0.01, 0.1, 0.3, 1.5, 3 and 10 mg/kg. In the dose-escalation cohort, approximately 82% of patients were male, and the mean age was approximately 64 years, with a range of about 23 to 90. Patients were allowed to have had prior anti-PD-1, anti-PD-L1 or anti-CTLA-4 therapy, and 30% to 50% of the dose-escalation patients had previously received checkpoint inhibitors. Partial responses occurred in three dose-escalation patients: two with cutaneous melanoma and one with hepatocellular carcinoma. What the authors observed across the whole study: On average, CD8+ T cells showed more expanded clones than CD4+ T cells after ivuxolimab. At doses from 0.1 to 3.0 mg/kg, clonal expansion was seen in both CD4+ and CD8+ blood T cells between baseline and week 6. In the 0.1-3.0 mg/kg groups, partial responders had among the lowest normalized peripheral clonal expansion, particularly in CD8+ T cells. Low levels of normalized T-cell clonal expansion were also seen in some nonresponding patients. Antigen specificity was not determined for the clonally expanded peripheral T cells.

The trial excluded patients who had a history of autoimmune disease or were on systemic immunosuppression. Peripheral blood for TCR sequencing was collected from all dose cohorts at baseline, on cycle 4 day 1, and on cycle 7 day 1. Samples came from an open-label, multicenter, first-in-human phase I dose-escalation trial of ivuxolimab. The trial enrolled adults with locally advanced or metastatic head and neck squamous cell, hepatocellular, melanoma or renal cell carcinoma. Before TCR sequencing, CD4+ and CD8+ T cells were separately sorted from peripheral blood. Details on this clone: The target of this receptor is not known. Base qualities are not provided; no much larger clone lies one nucleotide away.

CDR1 is given as MNHNS and CDR2 as SASEGT, both from the germline V gene. Measured from the cysteine to the phenylalanine, the CDR3 is 15 residues long. Only the CDR3 portion is preserved as DNA: 45 bases, with reading frame beginning at the first base. Genomic DNA was isolated from the sorted cells so that the TCRbeta CDR3 region could be sequenced. TCRbeta CDR3 regions were sequenced using the immunoSEQ Assay. This immuneACCESS table, as held by TCRdb, lists in-frame sequences with V and J called but not all clones. Of the missing ones, under half trace to an unresolved V gene in checked studies; the others have no known cause. The sample table records tens of thousands of clones; around 88% of these occur just once. Jointly, the top ten make up approximately 2.8% of the sample.

The source material was CD4+ or CD8+ T cells sorted from blood, sampled in a trial of the OX40 agonist ivuxolimab. The receptor's source is an adult with an advanced solid tumor such as melanoma, head and neck, liver or kidney cancer. The chain joins TRBV6-1 to TRBJ2-5, and 8 bases in between align with TRBD2. The J call could be wrong; TRBJ2-7 is a better fit for the DNA end. For the CDR3, the sequence is CASSAQSGGRYEQYF. The nucleotides read TGTGCCAGCAGTGCCCAGAGCGGGGGTCGGTACGAGCAGTACTTC.